These 32 T cell receptor beta chains share one sample of origin, sequenced in a study of T cells after yellow fever vaccination. TCRdb redid the calling of the 5' RACE reads with MiXCR, one entry per CDR3 protein. The sample has 29,000 or so distinct CDR3 sequences, under 6% seen once. The sample here was CD8+ T cells sorted from PBMCs, taken 10 days after the yellow fever booster vaccination. Every receptor here comes from a man under 40 who received the YFV17D yellow fever vaccine.

This clonotype was detected ten times or more. The V call is TRBV7-2, the J call TRBJ1-1, with D uncertain. V was trimmed by 1 base and J by 1 base, leaving 10 bases between them. Germline CDR1 reads SGHTA; CDR2 reads FQGNSA. The CDR3 is made up of 15 amino acids. CDR3 DNA sequence: TGTGCCAGCAGCTTAGAGCTGACGGAGAACACTGAAGCTTTCTTT. Translating gives CASSLELTENTEAFF.

For this clonotype: This may stem from a read error, because a much larger clone lies one nucleotide away. This chain joins TRBV12-3 or TRBV12-4 and TRBJ2-7; D is undetermined. There are 15 residues in the CDR3. The CDR3 DNA reads TGTGCCAGCAGCTACCAGGCTTCGAGCTCCTACAAGCAGTACTTC. The encoded protein is CASSYQASSSYKQYF.

This clonotype was seen many times. The V call is TRBV4-3, the J call TRBJ2-7; no firm D call. Germline CDR1 is LGHNA and CDR2 is YSLEER. This CDR3 region has 14 residues. V was shortened by 4 bases and J by 0 bases, with 10 bases between the two germline ends. The CDR3 region has the DNA TGCGCCAGCAGCCCCTTCCAGGCCTCCTACGAGCAGTACTTC. This sequence encodes CASSPFQASYEQYF.

This clonotype showed up many times. The genes are TRBV12-3 or TRBV12-4 and TRBJ2-7; no definite D call. V was clipped by 4 bases and J by 3 bases, with 22 bases between them. This CDR3 has 17 residues. The CDR3 nucleotides are TGTGCCAGCAGTTCAACCTCAGGAAAGGGTTGGAACTACGAGCAGTACTTC. Translating gives CASSSTSGKGWNYEQYF.

This clonotype showed up many times. This chain connects TRBV10-1 to TRBJ2-2; 8 bases are a match to TRBD1. The CDR3 sequence is 15 residues long. The V and J ends lost 3 bases and 4 bases, in that order; junction bases with no gene match: 4. Germline V gene sequence: CDR1 WNHNN, CDR2 SYGVQD (reference sequence). CDR3 amino acids: CASSDMGQATGELFF. Written as DNA, the CDR3 is TGCGCCAGCAGTGATATGGGACAGGCCACCGGGGAGCTGTTTTTT.

This clonotype was found many times. The chain has TRBV5-1 and TRBJ2-7, with TRBD1 matching over 9 bases. With 4 bases clipped from V and 5 bases from J, the junction kept 7 bases outside the gene matches. CDR3 size: 14 residues. Looked up from germline, CDR1 is SGHRS and CDR2 is YFSETQ. The CDR3 is CASSTTGGLNEQYF. CDR3 coding DNA: TGCGCCAGCAGCACCACAGGGGGCTTAAACGAGCAGTACTTC.

This clonotype was seen repeatedly, ten times or more. The rearrangement joins TRBV19 to TRBJ1-1; D remains ambiguous. With 3 bases removed from V and 0 bases from J, the gap between germline ends came to 14 bases. Germline assignment: CDR1 LNHDA and CDR2 SQIVND (reference sequence). The CDR3 covers 16 residues. CDR3 sequence reads: CASSIYNSPMNTEAFF. CDR3 nucleotide sequence: TGTGCCAGTAGTATTTACAACAGTCCGATGAACACTGAAGCTTTCTTT.

This clonotype was detected many times. The rearrangement uses TRBV10-3 and TRBJ2-5; 9 bases match TRBD2. Germline-derived CDR1 and CDR2 are ENHRY and SYGVKD. The trim removed 9 bases at V and 2 bases at J, leaving 4 bases unmatched. The CDR3 totals 13 residues. CDR3 sequence: CAIGGLAQETQYF. The CDR3, as DNA: TGTGCCATAGGTGGACTAGCGCAAGAGACCCAGTACTTC.

This clonotype was detected many times. This chain joins TRBV7-8 and TRBJ2-1; TRBD2 is a possible D gene (6 bases). Between the trimmed V and J ends, which lost 2 bases and 10 bases, there was a span of 12 bases. Germline values: CDR1 SGHVS, CDR2 FQNEAQ. This CDR3 is 13 amino acids long. Written as DNA, the CDR3 is TGTGCCAGCAGCTTATACCCGGGAGACGAGCAGTTCTTC. Protein: CASSLYPGDEQFF.

This clonotype was detected ten times or more. The V gene is TRBV7-2, the J gene TRBJ2-7; D is perhaps TRBD2 (6 bases). There are 13 residues in the CDR3. Between the trimmed V and J ends, which lost 3 bases and 3 bases, there was a span of 9 bases. The germline gives CDR1 SGHTA, CDR2 FQGNSA. Here the CDR3 DNA reads TGTGCCAGCAGCTTTAGCGGATACTACGAGCAGTACTTC. Encoded protein: CASSFSGYYEQYF.

This clonotype was detected many times. The V call is TRBV20-1, the J call TRBJ1-1; D is uncertain. Germline V CDR1 and CDR2: DFQATT, SNEGSKA (reference sequence). The CDR3 extends over 11 amino acids. Trimming took off 4 bases at V and 1 base at J, with 4 bases between the two ends. The CDR3 loop is CSATENTEAFF. The CDR3 nucleotides read TGCAGTGCTACGGAGAACACTGAAGCTTTCTTT.

This clonotype came up many times. The CDR3 sequence is CASSQGELASQETQYF. Here the CDR3 DNA reads TGCGCCAGCAGCCAGGGGGAACTAGCATCACAAGAGACCCAGTACTTC. The rearrangement uses TRBV4-1 and TRBJ2-5, with TRBD2 as a possible D gene (6 bases). The germline CDR1 and CDR2 sequences are MGHRA and YSYEKL. Trimming shortened V by 3 bases and J by 2 bases, and 16 bases separated the two germline ends. The CDR3 loop spans 16 amino acids.

This clonotype was counted at least ten times. The CDR3 DNA sequence: TGTGCCAGCAGCCCGCTCGGGGAGGCAGGGGAGCTGTTTTTT. Protein: CASSPLGEAGELFF. The rearrangement joins TRBV5-4 to TRBJ2-2; tentatively, D is TRBD2 (6 bases). The V and J ends lost 4 bases and 8 bases respectively, with 15 bases between them. The germline CDR1 and CDR2 sequences are SGHNT and YYREEE (reference sequence). The CDR3 sequence is 14 residues long.

This clonotype was detected many times. The genes are TRBV5-1 and TRBJ2-1, with a weak D call TRBD1 (5 bases). Germline CDR1 and CDR2: SGHRS and YFSETQ. V shed 0 bases and J shed 3 bases, with 7 bases lying between them. The CDR3 runs to 14 residues. CDR3 protein: CASSLGQGYNEQFF. DNA of the CDR3: TGCGCCAGCAGCTTGGGGCAGGGCTACAATGAGCAGTTCTTC.

In its sample, this clonotype was seen many times. No DNA is shown, since the ends of the CDR3 on it are uncertain; the CDR3 is the one TCRdb lists. The V and J genes are TRBV12-3 or TRBV12-4 and TRBJ2-1. Ends included, the CDR3 has 16 residues. CDR3 region: CASSFRGLAVDNEQFF.

This clonotype was seen at least ten times. V usage is TRBV7-9 and J usage is TRBJ1-2, with D unclear. With 5 bases removed from V and 6 bases from J, the gap between germline ends came to 10 bases. CDR1 and CDR2 from the germline V gene are SEHNR and FQNEAQ (reference sequence). CDR3 length equals 12 residues. CDR3 DNA: TGTGCCAGCAGCCCAGGAGCCCATGGCTACACCTTC. It specifies CASSPGAHGYTF.

The table lists this clonotype with many counts. The chain uses TRBV20-1 and TRBJ1-5; 9 bases align to TRBD1. The length of the CDR3 is 17 residues. V shed 0 bases and J 5 bases; nucleotides not matched to a gene: 11. The germline CDR1 and CDR2 sequences are DFQATT and SNEGSKA (reference sequence). The CDR3 protein is CSARDLGGQGADQPQHF. In DNA form, the CDR3 reads TGCAGTGCTAGAGATCTGGGGGGACAGGGAGCGGATCAGCCCCAGCATTTT.

At least ten counts were recorded for this clonotype. The rearrangement links TRBV5-1 to TRBJ2-7; weak D call: TRBD2 (6 bases). This CDR3 region has 14 residues. Between the trimmed V and J ends, which lost 3 bases and 1 base, there was a span of 11 bases. CDR1 and CDR2 from the germline V gene are SGHRS and YFSETQ. The CDR3 region has the DNA TGCGCCAGCAGCTACGCGGGACTTTCCTACGAGCAGTACTTC. Amino acids: CASSYAGLSYEQYF.

There are many counts of this clonotype. This rearrangement joins TRBV28 to TRBJ2-5; TRBD2 aligns across 9 bases. Germline V lookup: CDR1 MDHEN, CDR2 SYDVKM. Trimming at V came to 5 bases and at J to 8 bases, leaving 12 bases not matched to a gene. This CDR3 comprises 15 residues. CDR3 amino acids: CASSPPLAGVDTQYF. In nucleotides, the CDR3 is TGTGCCAGCAGTCCCCCATTAGCGGGAGTGGATACCCAGTACTTC.

This clonotype was counted many times. The genes are TRBV3-1 and TRBJ2-3; no clear D gene. Germline assignment: CDR1 LGHDT and CDR2 YNNKEL (reference sequence). This CDR3 region has 15 residues. Trimming took off 4 bases at V and 2 bases at J, with 13 bases between the two ends. CDR3 nucleotides: TGTGCCAGCAGCCCGCAGAAGTCAGACACAGATACGCAGTATTTT. Residues: CASSPQKSDTDTQYF.

This clonotype was recorded many times. The chain combines TRBV12-3 or TRBV12-4 with TRBJ1-2, with 9 bases identical to TRBD1. The length of the CDR3 is 13 residues. The J segment lost 4 bases and the V segment lost 6 bases, leaving 3 bases of the junction unmatched. CDR3 bases: TGTGCCAGCAGCAGGGACAGGGCCTATGGCTACACCTTC. Translation: CASSRDRAYGYTF.

This clonotype was picked up many times. V gene TRBV10-3 combines with J gene TRBJ2-7, with D unresolved. Trimming removed 9 bases from V and 3 bases from J, with 24 bases in between. CDR1 is ENHRY, CDR2 SYGVKD, per germline. The CDR3 consists of 16 residues. The CDR3: CAMPVGFGVESYEQYF. The CDR3 DNA follows: TGTGCCATGCCAGTGGGGTTTGGGGTTGAGAGCTACGAGCAGTACTTC.

At least ten counts were recorded for this clonotype. The chain combines TRBV7-6 with TRBJ2-1; 11 bases are shared with TRBD2. V lost 11 bases, J lost 0 bases, and 12 bases stayed unmatched. CDR1 is SGHVS and CDR2 is FNYEAQ in the germline V gene. The CDR3 has 17 amino acids. The chain's CDR3 is CAVSRALAGDSYNEQFF. DNA for the CDR3: TGTGCCGTATCCCGGGCACTAGCGGGGGACTCCTACAATGAGCAGTTCTTC.

This clonotype came up many times. This chain connects TRBV5-1 to TRBJ2-7; D remains ambiguous. V was cut by 0 bases and J by 3 bases, with 10 bases left in between. Per the germline V gene, CDR1 is SGHRS and CDR2 is YFSETQ. The CDR3 has 14 residues. DNA for the CDR3: TGCGCCAGCAGCTTGGGTGGGCAGGTCTACGAGCAGTACTTC. Amino acid sequence: CASSLGGQVYEQYF.

This clonotype was observed many times. The rearrangement links TRBV29-1 to TRBJ1-4, with TRBD1 as a possible D gene (5 bases). The CDR3 totals 15 residues. Between the trimmed V and J ends, which lost 7 bases and 1 base, there was a span of 16 bases. Germline CDR1 is SQVTM and CDR2 is ANQGSEA. Here the CDR3 DNA reads TGCAGCGCCGCCGTGGGGACGAGAACTAATGAAAAACTGTTTTTT. Translating it yields CSAAVGTRTNEKLFF.

In its sample, this clonotype ranks as medium-sized. The rearrangement uses TRBV29-1 and TRBJ2-7; the D gene could be TRBD1 or TRBD2 (5 bases each). CDR1 and CDR2 (germline): SQVTM, ANQGSEA. The germline V and J ends were trimmed by 5 bases and 2 bases, with 13 bases remaining between them. The CDR3 length is 13 residues. CDR3 loop: CSVSRDEPYEQYF. In DNA, the CDR3 is TGCAGCGTTTCCCGGGACGAACCCTACGAGCAGTACTTC.

This clonotype was picked up many times. J is TRBJ2-5 and V is TRBV19; D remains unclear. The CDR3 is made up of 13 amino acids. Trimming pared 1 base from V and 5 bases from J, leaving 8 bases between. Germline loops: CDR1 LNHDA, CDR2 SQIVND (reference sequence). The CDR3 protein is CASSIVETETQYF. CDR3 bases: TGTGCCAGTAGTATAGTTGAGACGGAGACCCAGTACTTC. Full variable domain (missing parts from reference TRBV19 and TRBJ2-5): DGGITQSPKYLFRKEGQNVTLSCEQNLNHDAMYWYRQDPGQGLRLIYYSQIVNDFQKGDIAEGYSVSREKKESFPLTVTSAQKNPTAFYLCASSIVETETQYFGPGTRLLVL.

This chain joins TRBV28 and TRBJ2-1; 7 positions match TRBD1. The CDR3 is 15 residues long. Germline CDR1 is MDHEN and CDR2 is SYDVKM. The V segment lost 6 bases and the J segment 3 bases; nucleotides outside the gene matches: 8. CDR3 coding DNA: TGTGCCAGCAGGATCAGGGGGATAGGCTACAATGAGCAGTTCTTC. Translation: CASRIRGIGYNEQFF.

This clonotype has a count of ten or more. J is TRBJ2-3 and V is TRBV9; maybe TRBD2 (6 bases). V was shortened by 0 bases and J by 5 bases, with 13 bases between the two germline ends. This CDR3 is 15 amino acids long. Germline assignment: CDR1 SGDLS and CDR2 YYNGEE. This chain's CDR3 is CASSVEDYGGDTQYF. CDR3 in DNA: TGTGCCAGCAGCGTAGAGGACTACGGGGGAGATACGCAGTATTTT. The whole variable domain, filled in from reference TRBV9 and TRBJ2-3, reads DSGVTQTPKHLITATGQRVTLRCSPRSGDLSVYWYQQSLDQGLQFLIQYYNGEERAKGNILERFSAQQFPDLHSELNLSSLELGDSALYFCASSVEDYGGDTQYFGPGTRLTVL.

This clonotype was picked up a small number of times. V usage is TRBV30 and J usage is TRBJ2-6; 9 bases line up with TRBD2. The length of the CDR3 is 19 residues. In germline, CDR1 is GTSNPN, CDR2 SVGIG (reference sequence). V lost 4 bases to trimming and J lost 2 bases; unmatched junction nucleotides: 15. The CDR3 here is CAWMGASGNFGPGANVLTF. The CDR3 DNA follows: TGTGCCTGGATGGGGGCTAGCGGGAATTTTGGCCCTGGGGCCAACGTCCTGACTTTC. The whole variable domain, remainder taken from reference TRBV30 and TRBJ2-6, is SQTIHQWPATLVQPVGSPLSLECTVEGTSNPNLYWYRQAAGRGLQLLFYSVGIGQISSEVPQNLSASRPQDRQFILSSKKLLLSDSGFYLCAWMGASGNFGPGANVLTFGAGSRLTVL.

This clonotype was found many times. V is TRBV7-9 and J is TRBJ2-4; no reliable D call. CDR3 size: 18 residues. V dropped 2 bases and J dropped 0 bases, with 17 bases sitting between them. CDR1 is SEHNR, CDR2 FQNEAQ, per germline (reference sequence). CDR3 loop: CASSLTPQPFVAKNIQYF. The CDR3 DNA follows: TGTGCCAGCAGCTTAACACCTCAGCCCTTTGTAGCCAAAAACATTCAGTACTTC.

The chain recombines TRBV6-1 with TRBJ2-1; TRBD1 might be the D (5 bases). The CDR3 covers 14 residues. With 6 bases removed from V and 9 bases from J, the gap between germline ends came to 18 bases. Germline V gives CDR1 MNHNS, CDR2 SASEGT. CDR3 nucleotide sequence: TGTGCCAGCAGCGCCGGGCAGGGTACGGGTGAGCAGTTCTTC. Translating it yields CASSAGQGTGEQFF.